This entry lists 10 T cell receptor beta chains sequenced from one sample in a study of T cell repertoires in cytomegalovirus infection. These TCRs are of unknown antigen specificity. TCRdb re-analysed the reads in MiXCR, keeping a single row per CDR3 protein. The table records about a million distinct CDR3 sequences, roughly a third of them present only once. The specimen comprised cultured CD8+ T cells from PBMCs, sampled from culture after CMV antigen stimulation. The source is a human donor in good health (CMV status not recorded). Some clones in this sample may be carry-over from other donors' samples.

The genes are TRBV29-1 and TRBJ2-7, with 10 bases matching TRBD1. V shed 0 bases, J shed 2 bases, and the junction held 1 base outside the gene matches. Looked up from germline, CDR1 is SQVTM and CDR2 is ANQGSEA. There are 14 residues in the CDR3. The CDR3 loop is CSVEEDRGPYEQYF. The CDR3 DNA sequence: TGCAGCGTTGAAGAAGACAGGGGGCCCTACGAGCAGTACTTC.

This clonotype was picked up a small number of times. This rearrangement joins TRBV6-5 to TRBJ2-2; D perhaps matches TRBD1 (5 bases). CDR1 is MNHEY and CDR2 is SVGAGI in the germline V gene. The CDR3 has 16 residues. The ends were cut back, 2 bases at V and 0 bases at J, with 10 bases in the middle. The chain's CDR3 is CASSYGAQPNTGELFF. Written as DNA, the CDR3 is TGTGCCAGCAGTTACGGGGCCCAGCCGAACACCGGGGAGCTGTTTTTT.

The chain has TRBV10-3 and TRBJ2-7; D might be TRBD1 (6 bases). Germline CDR1 reads ENHRY; CDR2 reads SYGVKD. CDR3 size: 12 residues. The V end was cut by 6 bases, the J end by 5 bases, with 11 bases between. The CDR3 protein is CAIRKGQNEQYF. Written as DNA, the CDR3 is TGTGCCATCAGGAAAGGACAGAACGAGCAGTACTTC.

The V and J genes are TRBV20-1 and TRBJ2-5, with unresolved D. The CDR3 length is 9 residues. Germline-derived CDR1 and CDR2 are DFQATT and SNEGSKA (reference sequence). Deletions cut 8 bases from V and 4 bases from J, with 5 bases between. The DNA for the CDR3 is TGCAGTTTTGGAGAGACCCAGTACTTC. This encodes CSFGETQYF.

This clonotype was observed at least ten times. The chain recombines TRBV28 with TRBJ1-4; a weak D match, TRBD1 (5 bases). The CDR3 is 14 residues long. V was shortened by 3 bases and J by 7 bases, with 12 bases between the two germline ends. Germline lookup yields CDR1 MDHEN and CDR2 SYDVKM. CDR3 sequence: CASSLGLGSEKLFF. DNA of the CDR3: TGTGCCAGCAGTTTGGGGCTTGGGAGTGAAAAACTGTTTTTT. Drawing the rest from reference TRBV28 and TRBJ1-4, the complete variable domain is DVKVTQSSRYLVKRTGEKVFLECVQDMDHENMFWYRQDPGLGLRLIYFSYDVKMKEKGDIPEGYSVSREKKERFSLILESASTNQTSMYLCASSLGLGSEKLFFGSGTQLSVL.

Worth noting for this clonotype: A single base separates this from a much larger clone, so it may be a read error. The chain uses TRBV7-2 and TRBJ2-7, with a possible D match to TRBD1 (6 bases). This CDR3 has 17 amino acids. Deletions cut 8 bases from V and 6 bases from J, with 29 bases between. CDR1 is SGHTA, CDR2 FQGNSA, per germline. This chain's CDR3 is CASGGPRGNIPTFEQYF. CDR3 sequence (DNA): TGTGCCAGCGGTGGGCCTAGGGGGAACATACCGACTTTCGAGCAGTACTTC.

In its sample, this clonotype was seen many times. The chain has TRBV12-3 or TRBV12-4 and TRBJ1-3; no definite D call. The CDR3 is 13 residues long. The V and J ends lost 5 bases and 2 bases respectively, with 7 bases between them. CDR3 nucleotide sequence: TGTGCCAGCAGTGGCGGCCCTGGAAACACCATATATTTT. Translation: CASSGGPGNTIYF.

The chain employs TRBV12-3 or TRBV12-4 and TRBJ1-4; tentative D call: TRBD1 (5 bases). The V and J ends lost 7 bases and 0 bases respectively, with 27 bases between them. This CDR3 comprises 20 residues. CDR3 region: CASTFLLSTANQPTNEKLFF. The CDR3, as DNA: TGTGCCAGCACCTTCCTCCTTTCGACAGCCAACCAACCAACTAATGAAAAACTGTTTTTT.

The chain uses TRBV12-3 or TRBV12-4 and TRBJ1-2, with 11 bases fitting TRBD1. The CDR3 extends over 18 amino acids. With 5 bases clipped from V and 0 bases from J, the junction kept 11 bases outside the gene matches. CDR3 amino acids: CASSNLGDRGWTNYGYTF. The CDR3 region has the DNA TGTGCCAGCAGTAACCTAGGGGACAGGGGGTGGACTAACTATGGCTACACCTTC.

The V gene is TRBV2, the J gene TRBJ1-6; TRBD1 is a possible D gene (5 bases). CDR3 length: 16 residues. Germline values: CDR1 SNHLY, CDR2 FYNNEI. Trimming shortened V by 1 base and J by 7 bases, and 14 bases separated the two germline ends. The CDR3 DNA follows: TGTGCCAGCAGTGAAGGGTCAGGGTGGTCGAATTCACCCCTCCACTTT. It yields the protein CASSEGSGWSNSPLHF.